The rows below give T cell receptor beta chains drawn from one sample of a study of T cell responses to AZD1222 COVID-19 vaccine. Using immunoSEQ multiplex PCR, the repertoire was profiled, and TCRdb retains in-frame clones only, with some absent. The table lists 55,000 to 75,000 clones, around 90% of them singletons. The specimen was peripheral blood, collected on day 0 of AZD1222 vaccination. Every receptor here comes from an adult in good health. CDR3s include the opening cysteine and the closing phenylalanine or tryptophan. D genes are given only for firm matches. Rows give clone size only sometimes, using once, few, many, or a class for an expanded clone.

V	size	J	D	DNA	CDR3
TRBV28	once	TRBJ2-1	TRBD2	TGTGCCAGCAGTCTAGCGGGGGGCGCCTACAATGAGCAGTTCTTC	CASSLAGGAYNEQFF
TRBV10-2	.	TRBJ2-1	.	TGCGCCAGCAGTGAGTCAGGATACGGTGAGCAGTTCTTC	CASSESGYGEQFF
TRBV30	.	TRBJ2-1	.	TGTGCCTGGAGTGTCGGTCCAGGCATCTACAATGAGCAGTTCTTC	CAWSVGPGIYNEQFF
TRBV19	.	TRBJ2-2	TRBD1	TGTGCCAGTACCCTGTCGGGGACAGAGAACACCGGGGAGCTGTTTTTT	CASTLSGTENTGELFF
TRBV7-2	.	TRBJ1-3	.	TGTGCCAGCAGCTTCGCAGCTAATGGAAACACCATATATTTT	CASSFAANGNTIYF
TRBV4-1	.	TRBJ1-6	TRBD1	TGCGCCAGCAGCCAAGATCACGACAGGGGGTTCCCCCTCCACTTT	CASSQDHDRGFPLHF
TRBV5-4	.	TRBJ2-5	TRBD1	TGTGCCAGCAGCCTTGGACAGGTCCAAGAGACCCAGTACTTC	CASSLGQVQETQYF
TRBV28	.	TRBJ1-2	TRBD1	TGTGCCAGCAGTATACAGGGGGCGCTTTCGAGTTTTGGCTACACCTTC	CASSIQGALSSFGYTF
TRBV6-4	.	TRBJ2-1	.	TGTGCCAGCAGTGTTAATCCATACAATGAGCAGTTCTTC	CASSVNPYNEQFF
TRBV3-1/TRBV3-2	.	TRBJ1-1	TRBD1	TGTGCCAGCAGCCCGATTACCTTGACAGGGGTAAGGACTGAAGCTTTCTTT	CASSPITLTGVRTEAFF
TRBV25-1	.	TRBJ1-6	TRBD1	TGTGCCAGCAGTGACGAGACAGGGGGGACCTATAATTCACCCCTCCACTTT	CASSDETGGTYNSPLHF
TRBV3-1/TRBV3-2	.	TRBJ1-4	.	TGTGCCAGCAGCACCCCTAACAGGGTACTAGGGAATGAAAAACTGTTTTTT	CASSTPNRVLGNEKLFF
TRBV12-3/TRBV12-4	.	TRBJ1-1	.	TGTGCCAGCAGGCGGGACATAGAAGCTTTCTTT	CASRRDIEAFF
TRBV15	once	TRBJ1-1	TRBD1	TGTGCCACCAGCCGGGGGACAGGGGGTTGGACTGAAGCTTTCTTT	CATSRGTGGWTEAFF
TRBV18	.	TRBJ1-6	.	TGTGCCAGCTCACCTGACGGGACGAATTCACCCCTCCACTTT	CASSPDGTNSPLHF
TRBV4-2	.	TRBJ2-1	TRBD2	TGTGCCAGCAGCCAAGAAGGACCACCGGGACTAGCAAACAATGAGCAGTTCTTC	CASSQEGPPGLANNEQFF
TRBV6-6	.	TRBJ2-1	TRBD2	TGTGCCAGCAAGCTTCTGACTAGCGCTAATGAGCAGTTCTTC	CASKLLTSANEQFF
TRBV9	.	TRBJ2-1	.	TGTGCCAGCAGCGTAGGTTCAGGTTCTTATGGGAATGAGCAGTTCTTC	CASSVGSGSYGNEQFF
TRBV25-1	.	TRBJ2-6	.	TGTGCCAGCAGCGCCCCCGTTGGGAGCTCTGGGGCCAACGTCCTGACTTTC	CASSAPVGSSGANVLTF
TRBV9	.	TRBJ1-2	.	TGTGCCAGCAGTAGCAGGGTCGGTGGTGGCTACACCTTC	CASSSRVGGGYTF
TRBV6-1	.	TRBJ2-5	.	TGTGCCAGCAGTGAAGCGCCGCGGGAGACCCAGTACTTC	CASSEAPRETQYF
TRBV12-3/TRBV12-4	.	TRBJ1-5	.	TGTGCCAGCAGGGGGGAGCTAAATCAGCCCCAGCATTTT	CASRGELNQPQHF
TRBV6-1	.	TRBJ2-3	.	TGTGCCAGCAGTGACAGGGCCACAGATACGCAGTATTTT	CASSDRATDTQYF
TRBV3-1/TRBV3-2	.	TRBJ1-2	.	TGTGCCAGCAGGGGCGAAGGGATCGGTGGCTACACCTTC	CASRGEGIGGYTF
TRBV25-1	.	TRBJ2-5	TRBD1	TGTGCCAGCAGTGTGTCAGGGGGTGAGACCCAGTACTTC	CASSVSGGETQYF
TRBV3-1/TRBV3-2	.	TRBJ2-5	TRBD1	TGTGCCAGCAGCCGCAACAGGGGTCAAGAGACCCAGTACTTC	CASSRNRGQETQYF
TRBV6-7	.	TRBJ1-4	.	TGTGCCAGCAGACCCCTCCGACAGACCTTTAATGAAAAACTGTTTTTT	CASRPLRQTFNEKLFF
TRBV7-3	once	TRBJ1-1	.	TGTGCCAGCAGCTTAATGCCAGGGACCCATGAAGCTTTCTTT	CASSLMPGTHEAFF
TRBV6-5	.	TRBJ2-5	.	TGTGCCAGCAGTTACTCACCCTCTGAATGGGAGACCCAGTACTTC	CASSYSPSEWETQYF
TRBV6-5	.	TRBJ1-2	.	TGTGCCAGCTCCGACAGCACCTATGGCTACACCTTC	CASSDSTYGYTF
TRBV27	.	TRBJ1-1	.	TGTGCCAGCAGTTATTATAGGACTGAAGCTTTCTTT	CASSYYRTEAFF
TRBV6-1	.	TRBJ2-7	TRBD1	TGTGCCAGCAGTGAACCGGGACAGGGCGACGACGAGCAGTACTTC	CASSEPGQGDDEQYF
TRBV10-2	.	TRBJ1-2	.	TGCGCCAGCAGTGAAGCAGGGCCCCCAAAAAACTATGGCTACACCTTC	CASSEAGPPKNYGYTF
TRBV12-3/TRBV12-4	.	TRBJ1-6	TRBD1	TGTGCCAGCAGCCAGGGGGATAATTCACCCCTCCACTTT	CASSQGDNSPLHF
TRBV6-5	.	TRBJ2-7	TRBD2	TGTGCCAGCAGTTACTCTGGCGGGGGGCATTCTTACGAGCAGTACTTC	CASSYSGGGHSYEQYF
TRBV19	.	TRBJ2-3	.	TGTGCCACGACGGTGGGGCCTAGCACAGATACGCAGTATTTT	CATTVGPSTDTQYF
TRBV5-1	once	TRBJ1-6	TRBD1	TGCGCCAGCAGCCCCACAGGGGGAGAAAATTCACCCCTCCACTTT	CASSPTGGENSPLHF
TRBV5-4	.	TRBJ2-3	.	TGTGCCAGCAGGATACAGGGGGGGGACACAGATACGCAGTATTTT	CASRIQGGDTDTQYF
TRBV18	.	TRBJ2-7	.	TGTGCCAGCTCACCGATAGGGGAAGGGGCCGAGCAGTACTTC	CASSPIGEGAEQYF
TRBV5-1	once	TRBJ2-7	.	TGCGCCAGCAGCTACGCTGGACAGAGATCCTACGAGCAGTACTTC	CASSYAGQRSYEQYF
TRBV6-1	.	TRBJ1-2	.	TGTGCCAGCAGTGAAGCGTGGCAGGGTGGCTACACCTTC	CASSEAWQGGYTF
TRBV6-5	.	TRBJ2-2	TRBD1	TGTGCCGCCCGCCCGGGACAGGGCTTTGTCGGGGAGCTGTTTTTT	CAARPGQGFVGELFF
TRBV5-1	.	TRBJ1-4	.	TGCGCCAGCAGCTTCGGCAGCCGTAATGAAAAACTGTTTTTT	CASSFGSRNEKLFF
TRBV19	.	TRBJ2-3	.	TGTGCCAGTAGTTACACAGGGACCCCCACAGATACGCAGTATTTT	CASSYTGTPTDTQYF
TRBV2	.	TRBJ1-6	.	TGTGCCAGTGGCACCGGGGTACCCCTCCACTTT	CASGTGVPLHF
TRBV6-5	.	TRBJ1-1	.	TGTGCCAGCAGGAACTTCGATGGGGCTGAAGCTTTCTTT	CASRNFDGAEAFF
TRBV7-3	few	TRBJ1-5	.	TGTGCCAGCAGCGTAGGGGTACGCCAGCCCCAGCATTTT	CASSVGVRQPQHF
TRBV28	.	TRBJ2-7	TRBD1	TGTGCCAGCAGCCCCCCTGGGACAGGGACCTACGAGCAGTACTTC	CASSPPGTGTYEQYF
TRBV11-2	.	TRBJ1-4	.	TGTGCCAGCAGCCTGGGACGGGCCACATATGCAACTAATGAAAAACTGTTTTTT	CASSLGRATYATNEKLFF
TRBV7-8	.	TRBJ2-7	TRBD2	TGTGCCAGCAGCCTAGAAGTTGGGACTAGCGAGCAGTACTTC	CASSLEVGTSEQYF
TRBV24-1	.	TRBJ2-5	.	TGTGCCACCAGTGGAGGTCCCGTGGAGACCCAGTACTTC	CATSGGPVETQYF
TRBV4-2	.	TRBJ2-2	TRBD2	TGTGCCAGCAGCCAGGAGACTAGCGACGGGGAGCTGTTTTTT	CASSQETSDGELFF
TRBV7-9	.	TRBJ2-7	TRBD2	TGTGCCAGCAGCCGCGGGGGGTTCGCCGAGCAGTACTTC	CASSRGGFAEQYF
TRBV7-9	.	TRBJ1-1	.	TGTGCCAGCAGCTTCGCCCGGACGCGGGGTGGTGAAGCTTTCTTT	CASSFARTRGGEAFF
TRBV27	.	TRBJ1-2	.	TGTGCCAGCAGTTTACAGGGGAGATATGGCTACACCTTC	CASSLQGRYGYTF
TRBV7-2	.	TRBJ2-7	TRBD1	TGTGCCAGCAGACCGGGGGGACAGGGCTTCTCCGAGCAGTACTTC	CASRPGGQGFSEQYF
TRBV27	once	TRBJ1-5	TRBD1	TGTGCCAGCAGTTTTAAAGGGGGCTTAATTAATCAGCCCCAGCATTTT	CASSFKGGLINQPQHF
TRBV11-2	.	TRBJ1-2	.	TGTGCCAGCAGCTCAACCGGACGGAATACTGGGGGCTACACCTTC	CASSSTGRNTGGYTF